Listed below are T cell receptor beta chains from one sample, sequenced in a study of cytomegalovirus exposure and HLA in healthy donors. This table comes from immunoSEQ multiplex PCR, and its TCRdb copy is limited to in-frame clones, with some not included. The sample data list tens of thousands of clones. The sequencing input was PBMCs. All receptors derive from a male donor in good health and CMV-seronegative. Each CDR3 is given with its conserved first and last residue. The D gene is left open where the match is weak.

TRBV7-7	TRBJ2-1	TRBD2	TGTGCCAGCAGCGACCCCTTACTGACTAGCGGAGAGGTAGAGCAGTTCTTC	CASSDPLLTSGEVEQFF
TRBV11-2	TRBJ2-5	NA	TGTGCCAGCAGCTTAGTCACGTCCCGGGAGACCCAGTACTTC	CASSLVTSRETQYF
TRBV7-3	TRBJ1-5	NA	TGTGCCAGCAGCTTAACAGGAGGTCAGCCCCAGCATTTT	CASSLTGGQPQHF
TRBV4-1	TRBJ1-4	NA	TGCGCCAGCAGCCAAGGGTCGGTCGAAGAAAAACTGTTTTTT	CASSQGSVEEKLFF
TRBV7-8	TRBJ2-7	NA	TGTGCCAGCAGCCCACGGCGGACAGTCACCTACGAGCAGTACTTC	CASSPRRTVTYEQYF
TRBV6-4	TRBJ2-1	TRBD2	TGTGCCAGCAGTGACTCGGAGTCTAGCGGGAGGAAGCAGTTCTTC	CASSDSESSGRKQFF
TRBV23-1	TRBJ2-7	NA	TGCGCCAGCAGTCATCCGGGGACCTACGAGCAGTACTTC	CASSHPGTYEQYF
TRBV2	TRBJ2-7	TRBD2	TGTGCCAGCAGTGAAACTCGCGGGAGGGCTGTCGAGCAGTACTTC	CASSETRGRAVEQYF
TRBV18	TRBJ2-7	NA	TGTGCCAGCTCACCGTCAAGGGGGGGGGTCTACGAGCAGTACTTC	CASSPSRGGVYEQYF
TRBV7-9	TRBJ1-2	TRBD1	TGTGCCAGCCTACGGGACAGGGAGGATGGCTACACCTTC	CASLRDREDGYTF
TRBV6-5	TRBJ2-3	NA	TGTGCCAGCAGTTACGGCAGGGAAGATACGCAGTATTTT	CASSYGREDTQYF
TRBV5-1	TRBJ2-5	NA	TGCGCCAGCAGCCTACAGGGAGAAGAGACCCAGTACTTC	CASSLQGEETQYF
TRBV5-4	TRBJ2-1	NA	TGTGCCAGCAGCTCCCTTAGCGGAAGATACAATGAGCAGTTCTTC	CASSSLSGRYNEQFF
TRBV6-5	TRBJ2-5	TRBD2	TGTGCCAGCAGGGGACTAGCGGGAATGTTAGAGACCCAGTACTTC	CASRGLAGMLETQYF
TRBV6-1	TRBJ2-3	TRBD1	TGTGCCAGCGGCGACAGGGAGACAGATACGCAGTATTTT	CASGDRETDTQYF
TRBV4-3	TRBJ1-5	NA	TGCGCCAGCAGCCAAGGGCAGGGCAATCAGCCCCAGCATTTT	CASSQGQGNQPQHF
TRBV7-2	TRBJ2-7	NA	TGTGCCAGCAGCTTAGGGAGGGGTTCCCCCTACGAGCAGTACTTC	CASSLGRGSPYEQYF
TRBV4-3	TRBJ1-2	TRBD1	TGCGCCAGCAGCCATCCTGGGACAGGGATGGCTGGCTACACCTTC	CASSHPGTGMAGYTF
TRBV5-1	TRBJ1-6	NA	TGCGCCAGCAGCTTCGGGACTGCCGATAATTCACCCCTCCACTTT	CASSFGTADNSPLHF
TRBV2	TRBJ1-1	NA	TGTGCCAGCAGTGTCCAGGGCAAGGACACTGAAGCTTTCTTT	CASSVQGKDTEAFF
TRBV6-1	TRBJ1-1	NA	TGTGCCAGCAGTGGGGGTGGGGGGGGAACTGAAGCTTTCTTT	CASSGGGGGTEAFF
TRBV27	TRBJ2-5	TRBD2	TGTGCCAGCAGTTTATCCCAAGGACTAGCGGGGAACCAAGAGACCCAGTACTTC	CASSLSQGLAGNQETQYF
TRBV29-1	TRBJ2-7	TRBD1	TGCAGCGTTGAGGGACAGGGTTCCTTAGGGGAGCAGTACTTC	CSVEGQGSLGEQYF
TRBV6-5	TRBJ2-3	NA	TGTGCCAGCAATCGACAGGGAGGAGCAGATACGCAGTATTTT	CASNRQGGADTQYF
TRBV28	TRBJ2-7	NA	TGTGCCAGTTCACGGGGTCCCCCCCCCTACGAGCAGTACTTC	CASSRGPPPYEQYF
TRBV19	TRBJ2-5	TRBD2	TGTGCCAGTAGCCTGGGGGGAGGGATGGAAGAGACCCAGTACTTC	CASSLGGGMEETQYF
TRBV19	TRBJ2-2	TRBD1	TGTGCCAGCAAGAGGGCAGGGACAGGGGGCGAACTCGGGGAGCTGTTTTTT	CASKRAGTGGELGELFF
TRBV11-2	TRBJ2-2	TRBD2	TGTGCCAGCAGCTTCAGCGGGAGTGGCGGGGAGCTGTTTTTT	CASSFSGSGGELFF
TRBV28	TRBJ1-2	NA	TGTGCCAGCAGTCTCAGTAACTATGGCTACACCTTC	CASSLSNYGYTF
TRBV30	TRBJ1-4	NA	TGTGCCTGGAGGGGAAGGAGGGAGGGAAAACTGTTTTTT	CAWRGRREGKLFF
TRBV14	TRBJ1-2	TRBD1	TGTGCCAGCAGTCCACAGGGGATTGGTGGCTACACCTTC	CASSPQGIGGYTF
TRBV29-1	TRBJ1-6	NA	TGCAGCGTCTCGACGGGGAGCACCCAAAATTCACCCCTCCACTTT	CSVSTGSTQNSPLHF
TRBV18	TRBJ2-1	NA	TGTGCCAGCTCACCAGGGGCAGCCGCCGCGAATGAGCAGTTCTTC	CASSPGAAAANEQFF
TRBV5-1	TRBJ1-1	NA	TGCGCCAGCAGCTTGGTGGAGGTAGGTGGACGGACTGAAGCTTTCTTT	CASSLVEVGGRTEAFF